Included here is one T cell receptor beta chain sequence, with context. These data originate in a study of blood T cell repertoires in COVID-19. Study as a whole: Samples representing acute and convalescent COVID-19 were sourced from the United States, Italy and Spain. PBMCs, B-cell-depleted T cells, or T cells were the source of the cDNA or gDNA that made up the material.

Per the study methods: From reference gene primer amplification, estimates of nucleated cell counts were derived. Sequencing was performed with immunoSEQ multiplex PCR; in TCRdb, only in-frame clones are kept and a portion is missing. From that table come the V and J calls and clone size; the DNA was used to work out D and trimming. The sample lists 55,000 to 70,000 clones; 86% were seen once. There are 12 residues in the CDR3. V lost 5 bases and J 4 bases, leaving 8 bases between the germline ends. The germline CDR1 and CDR2 sequences are SGHNT and YENEEA. The source of this sequence is a man in his fifties or sixties with acute or convalescent COVID-19. Sample: peripheral blood. V is TRBV11-3 and J is TRBJ2-5, with D perhaps matching TRBD2 (6 bases). The CDR3 nucleotides read TGTGCCAGCAGCCGACTAGGAGAGACCCAGTACTTC. Its translation is CASSRLGETQYF.